This T cell receptor beta chain emerged from a study of OX40 agonist ivuxolimab in advanced cancers. Across the whole study: Every 2 weeks, ivuxolimab was infused into the patients intravenously at between 0.01 and 10 mg/kg. Antecedent anti-PD-1, anti-PD-L1 or anti-CTLA-4 therapy was permissible, with roughly 40% having received some. Age averaged approximately 60 years (range 23 to 79), and around 78% were male.

V shed 7 bases, J shed 6 bases, and the junction held 9 bases outside the gene matches. This CDR3 comprises 14 residues. Germline V gene data show CDR1 as SGHRS and CDR2 as YFSETQ. Regarding the study as a whole: On average, CD8+ T cells had more expanded clones than CD4+.

Produced via immunoSEQ multiplex PCR; TCRdb's table is partial and in-frame only. This sample has 82,000 or so clones; 92% occur once, and the top ten carry roughly 1.1%. Notes on this clone: Its antigen is unknown.

The chain employs TRBV5-1 and TRBJ2-1; TRBD2 matches 8 bases. The receptor comes from an adult with an advanced solid tumor such as melanoma, head and neck, liver or kidney cancer. This sample comprised CD4+ or CD8+ T cells sorted from blood, obtained in a trial of the OX40 agonist ivuxolimab. This chain's CDR3 is CASLRLAGSNEQFF. The DNA for the CDR3 is TGCGCCAGCCTACGGTTAGCGGGATCCAATGAGCAGTTCTTC.